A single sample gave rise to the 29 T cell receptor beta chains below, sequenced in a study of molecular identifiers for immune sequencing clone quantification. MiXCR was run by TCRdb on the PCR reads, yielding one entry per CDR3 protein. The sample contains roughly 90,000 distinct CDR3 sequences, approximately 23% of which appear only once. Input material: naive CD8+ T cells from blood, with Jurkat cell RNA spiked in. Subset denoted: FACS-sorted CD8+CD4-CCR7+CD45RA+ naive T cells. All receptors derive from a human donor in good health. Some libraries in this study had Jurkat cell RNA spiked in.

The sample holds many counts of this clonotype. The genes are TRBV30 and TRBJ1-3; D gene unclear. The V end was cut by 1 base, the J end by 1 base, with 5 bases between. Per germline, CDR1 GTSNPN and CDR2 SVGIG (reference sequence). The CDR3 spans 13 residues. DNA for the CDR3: TGTGCCTGGAGTGAAGGGTCTGGAAACACCATATATTTT. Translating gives CAWSEGSGNTIYF.

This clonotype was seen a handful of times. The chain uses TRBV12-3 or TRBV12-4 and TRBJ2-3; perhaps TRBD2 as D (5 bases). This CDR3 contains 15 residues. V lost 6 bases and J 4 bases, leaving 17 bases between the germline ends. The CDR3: CASSPTGFSPDTQYF. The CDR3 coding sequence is TGTGCCAGCAGCCCCACGGGGTTTAGTCCAGATACGCAGTATTTT.

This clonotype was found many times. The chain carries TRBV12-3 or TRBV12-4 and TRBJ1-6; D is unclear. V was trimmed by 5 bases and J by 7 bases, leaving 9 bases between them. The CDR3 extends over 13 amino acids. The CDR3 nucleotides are TGTGCCAGCAGTAATACGGGGAATTCACCCCTCCACTTT. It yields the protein CASSNTGNSPLHF.

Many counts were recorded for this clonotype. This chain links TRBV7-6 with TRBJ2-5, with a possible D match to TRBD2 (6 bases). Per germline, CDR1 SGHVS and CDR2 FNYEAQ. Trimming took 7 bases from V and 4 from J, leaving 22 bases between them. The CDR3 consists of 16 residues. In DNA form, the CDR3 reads TGTGCCAGCACCTCCGACCAGGAGGGGCTCGTAGAGACCCAGTACTTC. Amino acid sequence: CASTSDQEGLVETQYF.

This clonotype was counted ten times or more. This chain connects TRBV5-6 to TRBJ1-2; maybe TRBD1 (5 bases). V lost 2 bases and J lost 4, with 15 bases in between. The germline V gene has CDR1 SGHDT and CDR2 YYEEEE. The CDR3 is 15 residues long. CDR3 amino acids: CASSLVEGWAYGYTF. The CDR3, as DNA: TGTGCCAGCAGCTTAGTGGAGGGGTGGGCCTATGGCTACACCTTC.

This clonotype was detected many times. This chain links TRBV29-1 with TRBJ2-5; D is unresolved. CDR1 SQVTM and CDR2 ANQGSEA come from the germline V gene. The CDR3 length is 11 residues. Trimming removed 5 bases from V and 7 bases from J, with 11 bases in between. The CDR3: CSVHGSGTQYF. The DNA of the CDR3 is TGCAGCGTTCACGGCTCGGGGACCCAGTACTTC. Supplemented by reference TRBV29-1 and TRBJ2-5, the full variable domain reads SAVISQKPSRDICQRGTSLTIQCQVDSQVTMMFWYRQQPGQSLTLIATANQGSEATYESGFVIDKFPISRPNLTFSTLTVSNMSPEDSSIYLCSVHGSGTQYFGPGTRLLVL.

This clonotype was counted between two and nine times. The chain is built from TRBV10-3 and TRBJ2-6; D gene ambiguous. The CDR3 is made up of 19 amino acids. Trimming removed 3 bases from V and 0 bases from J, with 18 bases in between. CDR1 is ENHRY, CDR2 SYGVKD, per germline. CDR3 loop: CAISDLDGKSDSGANVLTF. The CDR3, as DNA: TGTGCCATCAGTGACTTGGACGGTAAGAGCGACTCTGGGGCCAACGTCCTGACTTTC.

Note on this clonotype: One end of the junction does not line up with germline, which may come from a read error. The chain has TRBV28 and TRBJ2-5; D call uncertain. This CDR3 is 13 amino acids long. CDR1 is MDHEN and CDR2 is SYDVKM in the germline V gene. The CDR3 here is CASSLFSQEAQYF. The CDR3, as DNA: TGTGCCAGCAGTTTATTTTCCCAAGAGGCCCAGTACTTC.

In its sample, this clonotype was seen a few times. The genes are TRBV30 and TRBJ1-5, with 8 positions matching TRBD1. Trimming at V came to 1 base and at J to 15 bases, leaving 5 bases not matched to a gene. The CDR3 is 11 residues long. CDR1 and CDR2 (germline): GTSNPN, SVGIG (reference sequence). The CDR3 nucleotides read TGTGCCTGGAGTGATGGACAGGGACCGCATTTT. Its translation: CAWSDGQGPHF. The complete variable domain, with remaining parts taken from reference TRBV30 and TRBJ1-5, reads SQTIHQWPATLVQPVGSPLSLECTVEGTSNPNLYWYRQAAGRGLQLLFYSVGIGQISSEVPQNLSASRPQDRQFILSSKKLLLSDSGFYLCAWSDGQGPHFGDGTRLSIL.

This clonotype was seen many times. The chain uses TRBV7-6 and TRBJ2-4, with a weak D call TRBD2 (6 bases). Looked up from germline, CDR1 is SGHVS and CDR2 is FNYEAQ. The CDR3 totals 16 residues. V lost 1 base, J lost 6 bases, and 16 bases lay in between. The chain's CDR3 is CASSLGRDPRINIQYF. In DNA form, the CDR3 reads TGTGCCAGCAGCTTAGGGCGGGACCCTCGGATAAACATTCAGTACTTC. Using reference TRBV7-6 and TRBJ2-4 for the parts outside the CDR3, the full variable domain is GAGVSQSPRYKVTKRGQDVALRCDPISGHVSLYWYRQALGQGPEFLTYFNYEAQQDKSGLPNDRFSAERPEGSISTLTIQRTEQRDSAMYRCASSLGRDPRINIQYFGAGTRLSVL.

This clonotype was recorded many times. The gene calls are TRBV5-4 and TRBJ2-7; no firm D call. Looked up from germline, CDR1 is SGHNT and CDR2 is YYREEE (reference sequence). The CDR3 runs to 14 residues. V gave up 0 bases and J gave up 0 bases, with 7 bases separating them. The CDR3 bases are TGTGCCAGCAGCTTGGTGGGGAACTCCTACGAGCAGTACTTC. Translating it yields CASSLVGNSYEQYF.

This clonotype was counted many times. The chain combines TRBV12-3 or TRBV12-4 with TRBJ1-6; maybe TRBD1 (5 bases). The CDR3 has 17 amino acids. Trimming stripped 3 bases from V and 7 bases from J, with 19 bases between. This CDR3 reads CASSFWAPGTGNSPLHF. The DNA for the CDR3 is TGTGCCAGCAGTTTTTGGGCCCCCGGGACGGGAAATTCACCCCTCCACTTT.

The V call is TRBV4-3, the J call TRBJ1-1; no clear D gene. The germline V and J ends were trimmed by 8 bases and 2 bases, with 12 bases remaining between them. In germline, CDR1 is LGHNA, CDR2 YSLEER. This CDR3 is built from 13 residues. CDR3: CASGSPSNTEAFF. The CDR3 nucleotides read TGCGCCAGCGGTTCTCCGTCTAACACTGAAGCTTTCTTT.

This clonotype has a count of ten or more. The CDR3 is CATSDLGADEQYF. Here the CDR3 DNA reads TGTGCCACCAGTGATTTGGGGGCGGACGAGCAGTACTTC. The J gene is TRBJ2-7, the V gene TRBV24-1; a weak D match, TRBD1 (5 bases). Per the germline V gene, CDR1 is KGHDR and CDR2 is SFDVKD. CDR3 length: 13 amino acids. The V end lost 0 bases, the J end lost 5 bases, and 7 bases lay between the germline ends.

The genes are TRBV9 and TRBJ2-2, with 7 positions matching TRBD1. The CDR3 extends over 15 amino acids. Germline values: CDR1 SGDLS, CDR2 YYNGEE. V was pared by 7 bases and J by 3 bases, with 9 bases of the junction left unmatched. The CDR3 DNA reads TGTGCCAGCGGACAGGAAGCGCTTTACACCGGGGAGCTGTTTTTT. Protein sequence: CASGQEALYTGELFF.

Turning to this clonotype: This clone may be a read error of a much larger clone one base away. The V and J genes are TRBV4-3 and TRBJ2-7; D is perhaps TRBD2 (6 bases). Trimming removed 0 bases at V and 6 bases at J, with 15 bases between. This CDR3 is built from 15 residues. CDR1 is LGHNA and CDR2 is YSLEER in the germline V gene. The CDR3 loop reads CASSQDRGSTSEQYF. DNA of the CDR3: TGCGCCAGCAGCCAAGATCGGGGGAGCACCTCCGAGCAGTACTTC.

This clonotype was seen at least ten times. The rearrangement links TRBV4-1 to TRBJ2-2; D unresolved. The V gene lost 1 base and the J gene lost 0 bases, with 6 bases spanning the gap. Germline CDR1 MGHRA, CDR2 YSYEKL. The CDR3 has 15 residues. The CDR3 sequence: CASSQGSANTGELFF. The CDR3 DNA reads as TGCGCCAGCAGCCAAGGGTCAGCGAACACCGGGGAGCTGTTTTTT.

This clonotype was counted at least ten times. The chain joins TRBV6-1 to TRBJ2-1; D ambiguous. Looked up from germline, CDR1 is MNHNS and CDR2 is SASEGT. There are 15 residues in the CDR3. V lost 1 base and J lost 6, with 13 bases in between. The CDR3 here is CASSEELSSFNEQFF. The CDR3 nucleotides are TGTGCCAGCAGTGAAGAACTCAGCAGCTTCAATGAGCAGTTCTTC.

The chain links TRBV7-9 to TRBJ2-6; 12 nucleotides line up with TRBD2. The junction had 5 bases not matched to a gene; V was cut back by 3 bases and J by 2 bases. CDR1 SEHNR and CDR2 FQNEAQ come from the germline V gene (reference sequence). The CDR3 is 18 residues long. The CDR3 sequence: CASSFPTSGGPGANVLTF. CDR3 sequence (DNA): TGTGCCAGCAGCTTTCCGACTAGCGGGGGCCCTGGGGCCAACGTCCTGACTTTC.

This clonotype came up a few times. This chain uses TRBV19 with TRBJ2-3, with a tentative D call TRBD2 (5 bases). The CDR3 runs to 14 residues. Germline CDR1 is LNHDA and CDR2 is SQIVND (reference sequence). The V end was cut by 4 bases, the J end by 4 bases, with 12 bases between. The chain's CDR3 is CASSRTPGPDTQYF. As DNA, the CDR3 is TGTGCCAGTAGTAGGACTCCGGGTCCAGATACGCAGTATTTT.

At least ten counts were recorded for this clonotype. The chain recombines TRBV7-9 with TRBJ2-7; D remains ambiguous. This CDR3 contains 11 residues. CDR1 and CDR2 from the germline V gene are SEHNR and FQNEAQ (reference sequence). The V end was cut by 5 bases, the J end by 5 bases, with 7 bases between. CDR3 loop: CASSGPHEQYF. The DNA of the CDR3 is TGTGCCAGCAGCGGGCCCCACGAGCAGTACTTC.

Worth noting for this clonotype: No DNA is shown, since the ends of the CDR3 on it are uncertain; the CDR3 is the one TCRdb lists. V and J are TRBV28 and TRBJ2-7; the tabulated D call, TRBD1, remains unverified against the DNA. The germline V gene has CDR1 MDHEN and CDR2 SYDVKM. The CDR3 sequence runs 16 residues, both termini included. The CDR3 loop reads CASSPFGGGTSPERYF.

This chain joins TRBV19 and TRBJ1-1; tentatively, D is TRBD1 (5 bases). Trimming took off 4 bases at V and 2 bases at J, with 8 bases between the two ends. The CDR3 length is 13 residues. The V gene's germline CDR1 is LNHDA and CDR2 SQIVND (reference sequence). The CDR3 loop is CASSTGGNTEAFF. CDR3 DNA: TGTGCCAGTAGTACCGGGGGTAACACTGAAGCTTTCTTT.

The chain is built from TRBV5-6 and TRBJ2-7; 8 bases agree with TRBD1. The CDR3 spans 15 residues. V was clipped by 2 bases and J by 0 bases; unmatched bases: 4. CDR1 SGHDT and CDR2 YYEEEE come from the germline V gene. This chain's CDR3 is CASSFGQGLSYEQYF. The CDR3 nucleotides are TGTGCCAGCAGCTTTGGACAGGGTCTCTCCTACGAGCAGTACTTC.

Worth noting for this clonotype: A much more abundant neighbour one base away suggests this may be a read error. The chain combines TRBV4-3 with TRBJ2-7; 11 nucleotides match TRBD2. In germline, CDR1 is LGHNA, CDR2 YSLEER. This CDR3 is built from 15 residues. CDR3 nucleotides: TGCACCAGCAGTCCCGGGACTAGCGGTACCTACGAGCAGTACTTC. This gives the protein CTSSPGTSGTYEQYF.

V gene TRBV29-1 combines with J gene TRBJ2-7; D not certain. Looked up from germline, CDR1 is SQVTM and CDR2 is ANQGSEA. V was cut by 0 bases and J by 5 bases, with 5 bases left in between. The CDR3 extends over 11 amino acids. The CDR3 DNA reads TGCAGCGTTGAAGAGGGCCACGAGCAGTACTTC. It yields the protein CSVEEGHEQYF.

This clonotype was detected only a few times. CDR3: CASRRGQGATGELFF. For the CDR3, the DNA is TGTGCCAGCAGAAGGGGACAGGGGGCAACCGGGGAGCTGTTTTTT. The chain combines TRBV6-2 or TRBV6-3 with TRBJ2-2; 12 positions match TRBD1. Germline V lookup: CDR1 MNHEY, CDR2 SVGEGT. The V gene end was trimmed by 6 bases and the J gene end by 5 bases; junction bases not matched to a gene: 4. The CDR3 runs to 15 residues.

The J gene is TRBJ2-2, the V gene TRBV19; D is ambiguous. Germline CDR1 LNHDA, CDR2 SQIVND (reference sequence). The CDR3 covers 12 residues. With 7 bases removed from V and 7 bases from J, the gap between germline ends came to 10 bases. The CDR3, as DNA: TGTGCCAGTACCCCCCCTTTCGGGGAGCTGTTTTTT. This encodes CASTPPFGELFF. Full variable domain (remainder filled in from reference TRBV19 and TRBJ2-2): DGGITQSPKYLFRKEGQNVTLSCEQNLNHDAMYWYRQDPGQGLRLIYYSQIVNDFQKGDIAEGYSVSREKKESFPLTVTSAQKNPTAFYLCASTPPFGELFFGEGSRLTVL.

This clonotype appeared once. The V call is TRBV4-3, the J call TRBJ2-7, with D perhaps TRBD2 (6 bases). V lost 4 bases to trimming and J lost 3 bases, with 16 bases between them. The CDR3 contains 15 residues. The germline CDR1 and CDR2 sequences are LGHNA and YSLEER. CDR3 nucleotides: TGCGCCAGCAGCCGATTCCAAGGAGGGCTCTACGAGCAGTACTTC. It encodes CASSRFQGGLYEQYF.